This T cell receptor (beta chain) stems from a study of T-cell memory formation after mild COVID-19. One entry per CDR3 protein, called by TCRdb with MiXCR from the 5' RACE reads. Of fewer than 550,000 distinct CDR3 sequences in the sample, around 18% were seen once. Germline CDR1 and CDR2: LNHNV and YYDKDF (reference sequence). Trimming shortened V by 5 bases and J by 0 bases, and 15 bases separated the two germline ends. This CDR3 spans 16 amino acids. The chain is built from TRBV15 and TRBJ2-3, with D perhaps TRBD1 (5 bases). The clonotype comes from an adult woman who had mild COVID-19 (a few samples of this study predate the infection). Cell type and time point are not known. Material: PBMCs or a T cell subset sorted from them (not recorded which). The CDR3 coding sequence is TGTGCCACCAGCTATGATGGGGCCTCTAGCACAGATACGCAGTATTTT. It codes for CATSYDGASSTDTQYF.